These T cell receptor beta chains were read from a single sample in a study of blood T cell repertoires in COVID-19. The assay was immunoSEQ multiplex PCR, and TCRdb's table has in-frame clones only and misses some. The data show a few hundred thousand clones, nearly 90% seen once. Input material: PBMCs or T cells enriched from blood (not recorded which). These receptors were taken from a woman in her 30s who had recovered from COVID-19. CDR3s leave out the opening cysteine and the closing phenylalanine or tryptophan.

J gene: TRBJ2-5
CDR3 length: 12
V gene: TRBV7-8
CDR3 protein: ASSRGQPGETQY

J gene: TRBJ1-3
CDR3 length: 12
V gene: TRBV6-5
CDR3 protein: ASSPQGSGNTIY

J gene: TRBJ2-1
CDR3 length: 15
V gene: TRBV11-2
CDR3 protein: ASSLDWSRASYNEQF

J gene: TRBJ1-5
CDR3 length: 13
V gene: TRBV27
CDR3 protein: ASSLAGGFGQPQH

J gene: TRBJ1-2
CDR3 length: 16
V gene: TRBV7-9
CDR3 protein: ASSSLGGDLDSNYGYT

J gene: TRBJ2-1
CDR3 length: 15
V gene: TRBV2
CDR3 protein: ASSDRRSDSGGNEQF

J gene: TRBJ1-2
CDR3 length: 11
V gene: TRBV11-2
CDR3 protein: ASSETGFRGYT

J gene: TRBJ1-5
CDR3 length: 14
V gene: TRBV30
CDR3 protein: AWSGGGIRGNQPQH

J gene: TRBJ1-2
CDR3 length: 11
V gene: TRBV2
CDR3 protein: ASRGDSSNGYT

J gene: TRBJ1-3
CDR3 length: 14
V gene: TRBV7-2
CDR3 protein: ASSPGLAGTGNTIY

J gene: TRBJ1-4
CDR3 length: 12
V gene: TRBV6-5
CDR3 protein: ASRTDTTNEKLF

J gene: TRBJ1-2
CDR3 length: 11
V gene: TRBV5-1
CDR3 protein: ASYSGTGEGYT

J gene: TRBJ1-3
CDR3 length: 14
V gene: TRBV18
CDR3 protein: ASSLRDISSGNTIY

J gene: TRBJ2-2
CDR3 length: 14
V gene: TRBV7-9
CDR3 protein: ASSLALAGGTGELF

J gene: TRBJ1-2
CDR3 length: 12
V gene: TRBV6-5
CDR3 protein: ASRGTGGTYGYT

J gene: TRBJ1-2
CDR3 length: 13
V gene: TRBV14
CDR3 protein: ASSQEQGPFYGYT

J gene: TRBJ1-2
CDR3 length: 10
V gene: TRBV7-9
CDR3 protein: ASSRLRVGYT

J gene: TRBJ2-1
CDR3 length: 13
V gene: TRBV9
CDR3 protein: ASSVDSPVGGEQF

J gene: TRBJ1-1
CDR3 length: 13
V gene: TRBV18
CDR3 protein: ASSLSRWGVTEAF

J gene: TRBJ1-1
CDR3 length: 15
V gene: TRBV9
CDR3 protein: ASSVGGREVRDTEAF

J gene: TRBJ2-7
CDR3 length: 11
V gene: TRBV6-5
CDR3 protein: ASSFRAGYEQY

J gene: TRBJ1-6
CDR3 length: 13
V gene: TRBV5-5
CDR3 protein: ASSSPGQEYSPLH

J gene: TRBJ1-1
CDR3 length: 12
V gene: TRBV19
CDR3 protein: ASTHRGFRTEAF

J gene: TRBJ1-2
CDR3 length: 13
V gene: TRBV5-6
CDR3 protein: ASSLGGGGGYGYT

J gene: TRBJ2-5
CDR3 length: 10
V gene: TRBV19
CDR3 protein: ASSPGQETQY

J gene: TRBJ2-7
CDR3 length: 11
V gene: TRBV12-3/TRBV12-4
CDR3 protein: ASSLDDNYEQY

J gene: TRBJ1-2
CDR3 length: 11
V gene: TRBV7-2
CDR3 protein: ASSLTGSYGYT

J gene: TRBJ2-7
CDR3 length: 14
V gene: TRBV11-2
CDR3 protein: ASSLGSGQGPREQY

J gene: TRBJ1-5
CDR3 length: 11
V gene: TRBV27
CDR3 protein: ASREGSNQPQH

J gene: TRBJ1-6
CDR3 length: 12
V gene: TRBV5-1
CDR3 protein: ATKVTSRASPLH

J gene: TRBJ1-3
CDR3 length: 11
V gene: TRBV6-6
CDR3 protein: AGMQGAGNTIY

J gene: TRBJ2-6
CDR3 length: 13
V gene: TRBV6-5
CDR3 protein: ASRKTGAGANVLT

J gene: TRBJ2-3
CDR3 length: 12
V gene: TRBV6-2/TRBV6-3
CDR3 protein: ASSYSAATDTQY

J gene: TRBJ2-4
CDR3 length: 15
V gene: TRBV21-1
CDR3 protein: ASSNRQDRGAKNIQY

J gene: TRBJ1-2
CDR3 length: 13
V gene: TRBV5-1
CDR3 protein: ASSSTAGGIYGYT

J gene: TRBJ1-2
CDR3 length: 11
V gene: TRBV5-5
CDR3 protein: ASSLSERGGYT

J gene: TRBJ2-7
CDR3 length: 13
V gene: TRBV2
CDR3 protein: ASSEGVAGECEQY

J gene: TRBJ1-3
CDR3 length: 13
V gene: TRBV7-7
CDR3 protein: ASSSRGRPGNTIY

J gene: TRBJ1-2
CDR3 length: 12
V gene: TRBV19
CDR3 protein: ASSMNRGPYGYT

J gene: TRBJ2-2
CDR3 length: 12
V gene: TRBV6-5
CDR3 protein: ASSLDRTTGELF

J gene: TRBJ1-1
CDR3 length: 12
V gene: TRBV3-1/TRBV3-2
CDR3 protein: ASSQVSSGTEAF

J gene: TRBJ1-1
CDR3 length: 12
V gene: TRBV30
CDR3 protein: AGWGRGFGTEAF

J gene: TRBJ2-1
CDR3 length: 13
V gene: TRBV6-1
CDR3 protein: ASSERLAGNNEQF

J gene: TRBJ1-1
CDR3 length: 11
V gene: TRBV27
CDR3 protein: ASSLQGGIEAF

J gene: TRBJ1-6
CDR3 length: 13
V gene: TRBV9
CDR3 protein: ASSSRTGMDSPLH

J gene: TRBJ1-2
CDR3 length: 12
V gene: TRBV4-3
CDR3 protein: ASSPVAGEGGYT

J gene: TRBJ1-1
CDR3 length: 13
V gene: TRBV12-5
CDR3 protein: ASGLVLQGNTEAF

J gene: TRBJ1-2
CDR3 length: 12
V gene: TRBV6-5
CDR3 protein: ASSLIGASYGYT

J gene: TRBJ2-2
CDR3 length: 14
V gene: TRBV9
CDR3 protein: ASSVVAGETTGELF

J gene: TRBJ1-2
CDR3 length: 12
V gene: TRBV7-9
CDR3 protein: ASSLDSRGYGYT

J gene: TRBJ1-1
CDR3 length: 13
V gene: TRBV19
CDR3 protein: ASRPRGVGNTEAF

J gene: TRBJ1-6
CDR3 length: 12
V gene: TRBV9
CDR3 protein: ASRAGSLNSPLH

J gene: TRBJ1-1
CDR3 length: 14
V gene: TRBV7-2
CDR3 protein: ASSLGFFSRDTEAF

J gene: TRBJ2-7
CDR3 length: 14
V gene: TRBV27
CDR3 protein: ASSLRGGGRDYEQY

J gene: TRBJ2-2
CDR3 length: 16
V gene: TRBV15
CDR3 protein: ATSRDGLLAGGPGELF

J gene: TRBJ2-5
CDR3 length: 15
V gene: TRBV5-6
CDR3 protein: ASSRGTGTGVQETQY

J gene: TRBJ2-5
CDR3 length: 11
V gene: TRBV19
CDR3 protein: ASSITGSETQY

J gene: TRBJ1-1
CDR3 length: 12
V gene: TRBV6-5
CDR3 protein: ASSYIRGETEAF

J gene: TRBJ1-2
CDR3 length: 13
V gene: TRBV7-6
CDR3 protein: ASTFVLQGASGYT

J gene: TRBJ2-7
CDR3 length: 13
V gene: TRBV10-3
CDR3 protein: AISDRDTSSYEQY